This T cell receptor (beta chain) emerged from a study of spatial heterogeneity in lung cancer. V was cut by 6 bases and J by 9 bases, with 12 bases left in between. This CDR3 has 13 amino acids. Germline CDR1 and CDR2: SGHTA and FQGTGA. The library protocol tagged each TCR cDNA with a unique molecular identifier. From the 5' RACE reads, TCRdb called clonotypes with MiXCR, one entry per CDR3 protein. The repertoire holds 45,000 to 65,000 distinct CDR3 sequences, with about 7.4% as singletons. Overall study results and limits: Among blood samples, ubiquitous expanded tumor TCRs appeared more at resection than at follow-up.

The time point here: blood at routine non-recurrence follow-up after resection. Whole RNA came from tumor, nontumor lung or frozen PBMC and was sequenced without being sorted. This clonotype was seen only a few times. Its antigen is still unknown. The chain uses TRBV7-3 and TRBJ2-6; unclear D gene. The specimen comprised PBMCs, sampled at follow-up. This sequence was found in a female donor with early-stage non-small cell lung cancer. CDR3 residues: CASRGGQINVLTF. CDR3 nucleotide sequence: TGTGCCAGCAGGGGCGGTCAGATCAACGTCCTGACTTTC. The full variable domain, with the rest looked up from reference TRBV7-3 and TRBJ2-6, is GAGVSQTPSNKVTEKGKYVELRCDPISGHTALYWYRQSLGQGPEFLIYFQGTGAADDSGLPNDRFFAVRPEGSVSTLKIQRTERGDSAVYLCASRGGQINVLTFGAGSRLTVL.